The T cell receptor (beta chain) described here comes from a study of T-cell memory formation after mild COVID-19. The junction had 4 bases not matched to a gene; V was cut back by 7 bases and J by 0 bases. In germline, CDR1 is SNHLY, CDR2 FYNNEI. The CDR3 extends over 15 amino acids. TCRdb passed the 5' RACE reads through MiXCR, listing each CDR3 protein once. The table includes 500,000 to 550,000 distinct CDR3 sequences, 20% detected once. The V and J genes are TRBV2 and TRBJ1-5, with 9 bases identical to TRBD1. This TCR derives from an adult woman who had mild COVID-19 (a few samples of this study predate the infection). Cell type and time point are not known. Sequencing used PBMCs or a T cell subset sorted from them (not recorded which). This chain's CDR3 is CASTGQGISNQPQHF. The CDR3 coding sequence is TGTGCCAGCACGGGACAGGGCATTAGCAATCAGCCCCAGCATTTT.